This note documents a single TCR beta chain sequence. Its antigen remains unknown. CDR3 length: 14 amino acids. Germline V CDR1 and CDR2: MNHEY, SVGAGI. V was cut by 2 bases and J by 7 bases, with 9 bases left in between. This specimen belongs to a study of blood T cells in healthy people across ages. A second roughly 6 to 12 cycle PCR used barcoded and J-beta primers. Using its own MiXCR run on the 5' RACE reads, TCRdb lists one record per CDR3 protein. The table includes around 1,900,000 distinct CDR3 sequences, more than 35% detected once. The study, taken as a whole, reports: Donor CMV status, an unknown factor, possibly confounded changes in expanded clonotypes.

This TCR came from a human donor in good health. The sample comprised blood. V gene TRBV6-5 combines with J gene TRBJ1-6; tentatively, D is TRBD1 (6 bases). CDR3 in DNA: TGTGCCAGCAGTTACGACAGGAAAAATTCACCCCTCCACTTT. It yields the protein CASSYDRKNSPLHF.